This TCR beta chain was identified in a study of technical replicates of blood from several donors. Using immunoSEQ multiplex PCR, the repertoire was profiled, and TCRdb retains in-frame clones only, with some absent. The data contain 45,000 to 65,000 clones, about 96% of them singletons. The V end was cut by 3 bases, the J end by 4 bases, with 22 bases between. Germline V gene data show CDR1 as MGHRA and CDR2 as YSYEKL. The CDR3 runs to 17 residues. This clonotype was sampled from a human donor in good health. Some clones in this sample may be carry-over from other donors' samples. This chain joins TRBV4-1 and TRBJ2-7; tentative D call: TRBD1 (6 bases). The sequenced sample consisted of PBMCs. CDR3 in DNA: TGCGCCAGCAGCCAGCCCCCCCCAGGGGCCCCTTCTTACGAGCAGTACTTC. Translated: CASSQPPPGAPSYEQYF.